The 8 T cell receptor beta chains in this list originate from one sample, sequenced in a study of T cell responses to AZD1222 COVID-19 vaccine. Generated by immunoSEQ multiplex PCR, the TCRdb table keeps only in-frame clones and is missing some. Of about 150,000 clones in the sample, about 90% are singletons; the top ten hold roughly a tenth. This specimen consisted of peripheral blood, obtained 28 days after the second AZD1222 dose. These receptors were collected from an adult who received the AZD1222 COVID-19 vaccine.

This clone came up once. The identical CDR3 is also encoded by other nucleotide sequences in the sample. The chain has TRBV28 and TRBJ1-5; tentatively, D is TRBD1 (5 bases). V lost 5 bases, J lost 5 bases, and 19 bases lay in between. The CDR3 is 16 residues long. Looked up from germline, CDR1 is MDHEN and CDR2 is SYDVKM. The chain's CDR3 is CASSRRDRGTHQPQHF. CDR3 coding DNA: TGTGCCAGCAGTAGAAGAGACAGAGGAACGCATCAGCCCCAGCATTTT.

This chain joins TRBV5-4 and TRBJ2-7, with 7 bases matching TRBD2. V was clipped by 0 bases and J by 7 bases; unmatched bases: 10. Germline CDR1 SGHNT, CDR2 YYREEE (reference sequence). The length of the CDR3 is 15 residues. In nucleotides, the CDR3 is TGTGCCAGCAGCTTGGGGACTAGGTTCCCGAGTGAGCAGTACTTC. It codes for CASSLGTRFPSEQYF.

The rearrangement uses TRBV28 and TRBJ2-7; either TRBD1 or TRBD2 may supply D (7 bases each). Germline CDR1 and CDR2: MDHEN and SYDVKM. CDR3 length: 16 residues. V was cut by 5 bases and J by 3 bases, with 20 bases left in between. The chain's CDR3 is CASSPPGGGPFYEQYF. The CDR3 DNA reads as TGTGCCAGCAGTCCCCCAGGGGGAGGGCCATTCTACGAGCAGTACTTC.

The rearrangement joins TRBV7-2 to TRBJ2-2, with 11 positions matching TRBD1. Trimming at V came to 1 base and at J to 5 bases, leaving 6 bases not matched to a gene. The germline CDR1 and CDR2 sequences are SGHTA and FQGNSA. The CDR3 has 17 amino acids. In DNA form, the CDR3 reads TGTGCCAGCAGCTTAGTGGCCGGGACAGGGGGGACCGGGGAGCTGTTTTTT. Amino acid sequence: CASSLVAGTGGTGELFF.

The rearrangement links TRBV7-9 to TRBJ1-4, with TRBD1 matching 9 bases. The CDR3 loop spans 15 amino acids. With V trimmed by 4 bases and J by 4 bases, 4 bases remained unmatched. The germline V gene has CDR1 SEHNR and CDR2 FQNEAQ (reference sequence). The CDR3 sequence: CASSSGTGINEKLFF. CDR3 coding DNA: TGTGCCAGCAGCTCAGGGACAGGGATTAATGAAAAACTGTTTTTT.

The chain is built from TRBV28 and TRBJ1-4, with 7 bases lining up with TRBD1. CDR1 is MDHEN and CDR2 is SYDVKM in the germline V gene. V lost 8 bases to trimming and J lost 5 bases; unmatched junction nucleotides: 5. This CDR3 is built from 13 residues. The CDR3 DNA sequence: TGTGCCAGCCGGGGACAGACGAATGAAAAACTGTTTTTT. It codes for CASRGQTNEKLFF.

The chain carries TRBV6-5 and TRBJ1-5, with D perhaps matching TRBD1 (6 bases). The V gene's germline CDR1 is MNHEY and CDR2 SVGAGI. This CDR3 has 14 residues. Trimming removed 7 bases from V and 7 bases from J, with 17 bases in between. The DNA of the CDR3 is TGTGCCAGCACCAAGGGGGTGGGAGGGCAGCCCCAGCATTTT. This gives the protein CASTKGVGGQPQHF.

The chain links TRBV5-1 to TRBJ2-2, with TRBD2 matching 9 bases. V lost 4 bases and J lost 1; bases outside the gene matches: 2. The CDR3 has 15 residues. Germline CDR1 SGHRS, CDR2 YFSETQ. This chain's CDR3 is CASSETSGNTGELFF. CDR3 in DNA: TGCGCCAGCAGCGAGACTAGCGGGAACACCGGGGAGCTGTTTTTT.